Listed below are T cell receptor beta chains from one sample, sequenced in a study of response to subunit inactivated influenza vaccine. TCRdb independently ran MiXCR on the RT-PCR reads; one entry per CDR3 protein. The sample has roughly 500,000 distinct CDR3 sequences, roughly 25% seen once. Another study also made use of these data, one on T cells expressing NK-cell markers.

This material consisted of CD4+ T cells sorted from PBMCs, taken 12 days after vaccination. The receptor set was obtained from a man between 50 and 59 years old who received an inactivated influenza vaccine. CDR3s include the opening cysteine and the closing phenylalanine or tryptophan. D genes are given only for firm matches. Size values are once, few and many counts, or a class for expanded clones, and some rows have none.

size | J | D | V | DNA | CDR3
. | TRBJ2-3 | TRBD2 | TRBV20-1 | TGCAGTGCTAGAGATTCCGGGACTAGCACAGATACGCATTATTTT | CSARDSGTSTDTHYF
few | TRBJ2-3 | . | TRBV7-3 | TGTGCCAGCAGCGTACAGGGTACAGATACGCAGTATTTT | CASSVQGTDTQYF
. | TRBJ1-4 | . | TRBV20-1 | TGCGGGGGGACCTGGACTAATGAAAAACTGTTTTTT | CGGTWTNEKLFF
many | TRBJ2-2 | . | TRBV11-2 | TGTGCCAGCAGCTCCGTAGGGCGACTTCGCACCGGGGAGCTGTTTTTT | CASSSVGRLRTGELFF
few | TRBJ2-4 | . | TRBV6-5 | TGTGCCAGCAGTCACGCCAGGGGCGCAGACATTCAGTACTTC | CASSHARGADIQYF
few | TRBJ2-7 | TRBD2 | TRBV11-2 | TGTGCCAGCAGCCGGACTAGCGGGGGGAACTCCTACGAGCAGTACTTC | CASSRTSGGNSYEQYF
few | TRBJ2-3 | TRBD2 | TRBV20-1 | TGCAGTGCTAGACCGCTAACTAGCGTTCTCACAGATACGCAGTATTTT | CSARPLTSVLTDTQYF
. | TRBJ2-7 | TRBD1 | TRBV7-3 | TGTGCCAGCAGCATTTCCGGGACAGGGGGCTACGAGCAGTACTTC | CASSISGTGGYEQYF
few | TRBJ2-1 | TRBD2 | TRBV12-3/TRBV12-4 | TGTGCCAGCAGTTTAGCTTGGCGGGGGGCCACCAATGAGCAGTTCTTC | CASSLAWRGATNEQFF
. | TRBJ2-5 | . | TRBV7-2 | TGTGCCAGCAGCTTATCCGGGACAAGGACCCAAGAGACCCAGTACTTC | CASSLSGTRTQETQYF
. | TRBJ2-7 | TRBD2 | TRBV6-2/TRBV6-3 | TGTGCCAGCAGCCGGAGCCTCAGCGGGAGGATTTACGAGCAGTACTTC | CASSRSLSGRIYEQYF
. | TRBJ2-5 | . | TRBV4-3 | TGCGCCAGCAGCCAGGAAAATGGGCCCCAAGAGACCCAGTACTTC | CASSQENGPQETQYF
many | TRBJ2-3 | TRBD2 | TRBV7-2 | TGTGCCAGCAGCTTAGCCGGGACTAGCGGCACAGATACGCAGTATTTT | CASSLAGTSGTDTQYF
. | TRBJ2-1 | TRBD1 | TRBV12-3/TRBV12-4 | TGTGCCAGCAGTCTAAGTGGGACAGGGCTCGATGAGCAGTTCTTC | CASSLSGTGLDEQFF
. | TRBJ2-7 | TRBD2 | TRBV11-2 | TGTGCCAGCAGCTACGGGGAGGGCCGGGAGCAGTACTTC | CASSYGEGREQYF
few | TRBJ2-1 | . | TRBV9 | TGTGCCAGCAGCGTCGTTTGGGCTTCCAATGAGCAGTTCTTC | CASSVVWASNEQFF
few | TRBJ1-2 | . | TRBV25-1 | TGTGCCAGCAGTACGGGTCGTGGCTACACCTTC | CASSTGRGYTF
few | TRBJ2-3 | . | TRBV7-9 | TGTGCCAGCAGCTTATCTGTGAGAGAGGATACGCAGTATTTT | CASSLSVREDTQYF
. | TRBJ2-7 | TRBD1 | TRBV25-1 | TGTGCCAGCAGTCAACCGGGACAGGGCAGCTACGAGCAGTACTTC | CASSQPGQGSYEQYF
few | TRBJ2-5 | . | TRBV20-1 | TGCAGTGCTAGGCAGGGGGGGCGGCAAGAGACCCAGTACTTC | CSARQGGRQETQYF
few | TRBJ1-1 | TRBD1 | TRBV3-1 | TGTGCCAGCAGCCAAGCGAGACAGGGTGAAGCTTTCTTT | CASSQARQGEAFF
. | TRBJ2-3 | . | TRBV7-2 | TGTGCCAGCAGCTTAGTAGCGTCAGATACGCAGTATTTT | CASSLVASDTQYF
. | TRBJ1-3 | . | TRBV18 | TGTGCCAGCTCACCAAATTCCGGAGACACCATATATTTT | CASSPNSGDTIYF
. | TRBJ2-3 | . | TRBV12-3/TRBV12-4 | TGTGCCAGCGGGTGGGCCGGGTTGACAGATACGCAGTATTTT | CASGWAGLTDTQYF
. | TRBJ2-2 | . | TRBV6-1 | TGTGCCAGCAGTGAAGCCGGGGTGACCGGGGAGCTGTTTTTT | CASSEAGVTGELFF
. | TRBJ2-1 | . | TRBV4-3 | TGCGCCAGCAGCCAAGAAGGGGACACTTACAATGAGCAGTTCTTC | CASSQEGDTYNEQFF
few | TRBJ2-1 | TRBD1 | TRBV28 | TGTGCCAGCAGCTCCGGGACAGGGGGACCGGGGGGGTATTACAATGAGCAGTTCTTC | CASSSGTGGPGGYYNEQFF
. | TRBJ1-2 | . | TRBV2 | TGTGCCAGCAGTCCTGGGCCTACAATGGGCTACACCTTC | CASSPGPTMGYTF
. | TRBJ1-1 | TRBD1 | TRBV2 | TGTGCCAGCAGTGAAGGTGTCCAGGGGGGGGCTGAAGCTTTCTTT | CASSEGVQGGAEAFF
few | TRBJ2-1 | . | TRBV4-1 | TGCGCCAGCAGCCAAGGGGACGCTGTTGGGCAGTTCTTC | CASSQGDAVGQFF
. | TRBJ1-3 | . | TRBV28 | TGTGCCAGCAAACAGGGTCCTGAGAACACCATATATTTT | CASKQGPENTIYF
. | TRBJ2-3 | TRBD2 | TRBV7-9 | TGTGCCAGCAGCTTAGCGACTAGCGGGAGAGGAGATACGCAGTATTTT | CASSLATSGRGDTQYF
many | TRBJ2-7 | TRBD2 | TRBV12-3/TRBV12-4 | TGTGCCAGCAGTTTACTAGCGGGAGGGCGCGAGCAGTACTTC | CASSLLAGGREQYF
many | TRBJ2-1 | . | TRBV7-9 | TGTGCCAGCAGCTTAATTGGCGATGAGCAGTTCTTC | CASSLIGDEQFF
. | TRBJ2-5 | TRBD2 | TRBV20-1 | TGCAGTGCTAGAGATCCGGGGGGGGTCCAAGAGACCCAGTACTTC | CSARDPGGVQETQYF
. | TRBJ2-3 | . | TRBV28 | TGTGCCAGCAGTTGGGTCACTAGCCCTGCAGATACGCAGTATTTT | CASSWVTSPADTQYF
few | TRBJ2-3 | . | TRBV5-1 | TGCGCCAGCAGCTTGGTACTGGTCACAGATACGCAGTATTTT | CASSLVLVTDTQYF
. | TRBJ2-3 | TRBD2 | TRBV6-5 | TGTGCCAGTCTGTTAGCGGGGGAAATTGGTACGCAGTATTTT | CASLLAGEIGTQYF
. | TRBJ2-5 | . | TRBV7-6 | TGTGCCAGCAGCTCTAGTTTGGACCAGTACTTC | CASSSSLDQYF
few | TRBJ1-1 | TRBD1 | TRBV15 | TGTGCCACCAGCAGAGGGTTTGAGACAGGGGCCACTGAAGCTTTCTTT | CATSRGFETGATEAFF
. | TRBJ1-2 | . | TRBV7-2 | TGTGCCAGCAGCTTAGTGTGGGACAAGGGGCCACTCACCTTC | CASSLVWDKGPLTF
few | TRBJ2-5 | . | TRBV7-2 | TGTGCCAGCAGCTTCACCGGGACACAAGAGACCCAGTACTTC | CASSFTGTQETQYF
few | TRBJ2-2 | . | TRBV6-6 | TGTGCCAGCAGACTTGTGACCGGGGAGCTGTTTTTT | CASRLVTGELFF
once | TRBJ2-7 | . | TRBV29-1 | TGCAGCCTACGGACGGGGAGCTCCTACGAGCAGTACTTC | CSLRTGSSYEQYF
. | TRBJ2-5 | . | TRBV27 | TGTGCCAGCAGCAGGATGGGGGAGACCCAGTACTTC | CASSRMGETQYF
. | TRBJ2-2 | . | TRBV27 | TGTGCCAGCAGCACAGGGCCTCGCAACACCGGGGAGCTGTTTTTT | CASSTGPRNTGELFF
. | TRBJ1-6 | . | TRBV28 | TGTGCCAGCAGCGATAATAGATCACCCCTCCACTTT | CASSDNRSPLHF